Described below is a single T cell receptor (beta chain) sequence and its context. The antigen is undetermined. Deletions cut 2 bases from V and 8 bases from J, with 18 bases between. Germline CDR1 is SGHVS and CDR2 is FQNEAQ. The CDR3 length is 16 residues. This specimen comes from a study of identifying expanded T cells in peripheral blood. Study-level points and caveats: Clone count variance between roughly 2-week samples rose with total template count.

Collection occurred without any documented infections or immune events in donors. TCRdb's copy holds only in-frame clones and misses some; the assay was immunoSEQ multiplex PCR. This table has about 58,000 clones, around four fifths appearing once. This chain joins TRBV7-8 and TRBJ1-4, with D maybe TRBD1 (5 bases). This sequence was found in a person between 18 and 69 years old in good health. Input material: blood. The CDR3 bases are TGTGCCAGCAGCTTACCCGAGGGACTCTGGAGGGAAAAACTGTTTTTT. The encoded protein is CASSLPEGLWREKLFF.